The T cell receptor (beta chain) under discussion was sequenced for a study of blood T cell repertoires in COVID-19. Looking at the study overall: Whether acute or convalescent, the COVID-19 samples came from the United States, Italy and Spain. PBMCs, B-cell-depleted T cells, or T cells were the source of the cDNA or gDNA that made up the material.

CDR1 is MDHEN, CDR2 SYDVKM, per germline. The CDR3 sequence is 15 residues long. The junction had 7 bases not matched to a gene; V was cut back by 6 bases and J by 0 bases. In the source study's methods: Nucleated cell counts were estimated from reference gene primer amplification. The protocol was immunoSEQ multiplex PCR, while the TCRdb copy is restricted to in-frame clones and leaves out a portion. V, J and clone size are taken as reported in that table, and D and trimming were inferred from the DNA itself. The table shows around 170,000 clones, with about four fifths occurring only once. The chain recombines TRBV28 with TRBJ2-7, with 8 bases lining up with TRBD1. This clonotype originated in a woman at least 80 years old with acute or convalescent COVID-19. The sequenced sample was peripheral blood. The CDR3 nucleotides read TGTGCCAGCAGCACCACAGGGGGATCCTCCTACGAGCAGTACTTC. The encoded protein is CASSTTGGSSYEQYF.